The 14 T cell receptor beta chains below were found in one sample sequenced in a study of T cell clonotyping in hematopoietic cell transplantation. The time point here: recipient sample about 28 days before transplant, after cytoreduction. Sequencing used immunoSEQ multiplex PCR; TCRdb keeps in-frame clones, though not all of them. The sample holds roughly 16,000 clones; roughly 93% are singletons and the top ten take approximately 1.8%. This specimen was peripheral blood mononuclear cells, taken before stem cell transplant. Receptors were obtained from a man aged 18 to 30 with biphenotypic leukemia. Some clones in this sample may be carry-over from other donors' samples.

This sequence joins TRBV19 and TRBJ2-4; D may correspond to TRBD1 or TRBD2 (5 bases each). V dropped 3 bases and J dropped 6 bases, with 12 bases sitting between them. Germline values: CDR1 LNHDA, CDR2 SQIVND (reference sequence). The CDR3 is 14 amino acids. The CDR3 reads CASSIPQRGNIQYF. The CDR3 nucleotides are TGTGCCAGTAGTATCCCGCAGAGGGGAAACATTCAGTACTTC.

CDR3 loop: CALVYRTGKNEKLFF. Here the CDR3 DNA reads TGTGCCTTAGTGTATCGGACAGGGAAAAATGAAAAACTGTTTTTT. V gene TRBV30 combines with J gene TRBJ1-4; 8 bases line up with TRBD1. From germline, CDR1 is GTSNPN and CDR2 SVGIG (reference sequence). The CDR3 consists of 15 residues. Losses at the gene ends were 7 bases for V and 5 bases for J; bases not matched to a gene: 12. Together with reference TRBV30 and TRBJ1-4, the CDR3 gives the full variable domain: SQTIHQWPATLVQPVGSPLSLECTVEGTSNPNLYWYRQAAGRGLQLLFYSVGIGQISSEVPQNLSASRPQDRQFILSSKKLLLSDSGFYLCALVYRTGKNEKLFFGSGTQLSVL.

This clone has a handful of counts. This chain links TRBV2 with TRBJ1-6; D gene ambiguous. The CDR3 consists of 14 residues. V was shortened by 7 bases and J by 5 bases, with 12 bases between the two germline ends. In germline, CDR1 is SNHLY, CDR2 FYNNEI. This chain's CDR3 is CASNSLGNNSPLHF. The CDR3 nucleotides read TGTGCCAGCAACTCGTTAGGGAATAATTCACCCCTCCACTTT.

V is TRBV7-8 and J is TRBJ2-3; 7 bases align to TRBD2. The CDR3 sequence is 15 residues long. Germline lookup yields CDR1 SGHVS and CDR2 FQNEAQ. The ends lost 1 base at V and 4 bases at J; junction bases unmatched: 5. CDR3 DNA sequence: TGTGCCAGCAGCTTAGACGCGGCGGGGGCAGATACGCAGTATTTT. Translating gives CASSLDAAGADTQYF.

This chain links TRBV2 with TRBJ1-3; no definite D call. Germline V gene data show CDR1 as SNHLY and CDR2 as FYNNEI. Trimming took 2 bases from V and 6 from J, leaving 11 bases between them. The CDR3 is 14 amino acids. CDR3 nucleotides: TGTGCCAGCAGTGAATCCGGGTTGGTAAACACCATATATTTT. As protein: CASSESGLVNTIYF.

CDR3 sequence reads: CASSLGLGGGAQPQHF. In DNA form, the CDR3 reads TGTGCCAGCAGCTTGGGGTTAGGAGGGGGAGCTCAGCCCCAGCATTTT. This chain connects TRBV5-6 to TRBJ1-5; tentatively, D is TRBD1 (6 bases). The CDR3 length is 16 residues. V was shortened by 0 bases and J by 6 bases, with 16 bases between the two germline ends. Per germline, CDR1 SGHDT and CDR2 YYEEEE.

The chain's CDR3 is CASNPGTGHYEQYF. CDR3 in DNA: TGTGCCAGCAACCCCGGGACAGGGCACTACGAGCAGTACTTC. The chain joins TRBV2 to TRBJ2-7; TRBD1 matches 9 bases. CDR1 SNHLY and CDR2 FYNNEI come from the germline V gene. This CDR3 region has 14 residues. J lost 3 bases, V lost 7 bases, and 7 bases had no gene match. The complete variable domain, with remaining parts taken from reference TRBV2 and TRBJ2-7, reads EPEVTQTPSHQVTQMGQEVILRCVPISNHLYFYWYRQILGQKVEFLVSFYNNEISEKSEIFDDQFSVERPDGSNFTLKIRSTKLEDSAMYFCASNPGTGHYEQYFGPGTRLTVT.

J is TRBJ1-5 and V is TRBV2; no definite D call. The CDR3 length is 15 residues. CDR1 is SNHLY and CDR2 is FYNNEI in the germline V gene. Trimming cost V 2 bases and J 0 bases, with 8 bases left between them. Here the CDR3 DNA reads TGTGCCAGCAGTGAATCGGAATTTAGCAATCAGCCCCAGCATTTT. As protein: CASSESEFSNQPQHF.

The chain couples TRBV5-1 to TRBJ1-6; D not resolved. This CDR3 comprises 15 residues. V shed 4 bases and J shed 7 bases, with 15 bases lying between them. Germline CDR1 reads SGHRS; CDR2 reads YFSETQ. In DNA form, the CDR3 reads TGCGCCAGCAGCCCGTTTTCGGGCAAAAATTCACCCCTCCACTTT. Protein sequence: CASSPFSGKNSPLHF.

V gene TRBV11-2 combines with J gene TRBJ1-2; weak D call: TRBD1 (6 bases). Deletions cut 5 bases from V and 5 bases from J, with 24 bases between. Germline loops: CDR1 SGHAT, CDR2 FQNNGV. The CDR3 totals 17 residues. The CDR3 reads CASSPLGRGVEDYGYTF. The CDR3 DNA follows: TGTGCCAGCAGCCCGCTAGGAAGGGGGGTTGAGGATTATGGCTACACCTTC.

This clone was seen a single time. CDR3 bases: TGTGCCAGCAGCGGGTCCGCCTACGAGCAGTACTTC. The encoded protein is CASSGSAYEQYF. V and J are TRBV7-2 and TRBJ2-7; the D is unclear. Looked up from germline, CDR1 is SGHTA and CDR2 is FQGNSA. CDR3 length: 12 residues. Between the trimmed V and J ends, which lost 5 bases and 2 bases, there was a span of 7 bases.

The genes are TRBV7-9 and TRBJ2-5; 11 bases align to TRBD2. The CDR3 runs to 18 residues. V shed 1 base, J shed 5 bases, and the junction held 12 bases outside the gene matches. Germline CDR1 SEHNR, CDR2 FQNEAQ (reference sequence). The CDR3 DNA reads as TGTGCCAGCAGCTTAGTCCTTAGCGGGGGGGCCCCGGGGGAGACCCAGTACTTC. Amino acids: CASSLVLSGGAPGETQYF.

The CDR3 protein is CASSHERNTDTQYF. CDR3 in DNA: TGTGCCAGCAGCCATGAGCGGAACACAGATACGCAGTATTTT. This rearrangement joins TRBV7-2 to TRBJ2-3; tentatively, D is TRBD2 (5 bases). Trimming removed 5 bases from V and 2 bases from J, with 11 bases in between. CDR3 length: 14 amino acids. Germline assignment: CDR1 SGHTA and CDR2 FQGNSA.

V is TRBV27 and J is TRBJ2-5; D is unclear. This CDR3 has 13 amino acids. The V gene's germline CDR1 is MNHEY and CDR2 SMNVEV (reference sequence). The germline V and J ends were trimmed by 3 bases and 9 bases, with 14 bases remaining between them. The CDR3 coding sequence is TGTGCCAGCAGTTTGTCCCCCGATAGGCCCCAGTACTTC. This codes for CASSLSPDRPQYF.